The source of this TCR beta chain is a study of CD8+ T cells in alopecia areata. Study-wide context: Tofacitinib exposure lasted 6 to 18 months, followed by 6 months off drug. Whole-study results and caveats: Normal skin contains resident alphabeta T cells, and these are also sequenced in scalp samples.

This CDR3 has 12 amino acids. Germline CDR1 SQVTM, CDR2 ANQGSEA. RNA was isolated and reverse transcribed to cDNA, the sequencing template. Sequencing was performed with immunoSEQ multiplex PCR; in TCRdb, only in-frame clones are kept and a portion is missing. Of under 250,000 clones in the sample, 50% to 70% were seen once. In regard to this clone: The target antigen is unknown.

The clonotype comes from a human donor with alopecia areata. The starting material was CD4+ T cells sorted from blood, obtained at week 0. The chain carries TRBV29-1 and TRBJ1-2; weak D call: TRBD1 (6 bases). The CDR3 spells CLVGGGADGYTF. DNA for the CDR3: TGCCTCGTGGGGGGGGGCGCCGACGGCTACACCTTC.